This T cell receptor (beta chain) was captured by sequencing in a study of immune cell composition in non-small cell lung cancer. Findings of the study overall: Clones >0.5% enriched in tumour were rarer in adenocarcinoma (approximately 33%) than squamous (roughly 80%).

A few counts support this clone. The target antigen is unknown. Assay: immunoSEQ multiplex PCR; the TCRdb copy retains only in-frame clones and omits some. The sample lists 6,500 to 8,000 clones; 84% were seen once. Normal lung sampling was at least 3 cm from the tumour, as distant as possible. The CDR3 contains 11 residues. The V gene lost 5 bases and the J gene lost 4 bases, with 6 bases spanning the gap. The germline V gene encodes CDR1 SGHRS and CDR2 YFSETQ. The sequence came from a human donor with non-small cell lung cancer. V is TRBV5-1 and J is TRBJ1-1; D ambiguous. Sequencing used non-adjacent lung tissue. As DNA, the CDR3 is TGCGCCAGCAGGGAGGGCACTGAAGCTTTCTTT. Amino acid sequence: CASREGTEAFF.